This paragraph reports one T cell receptor (beta chain). This entry comes from a study of PD-L1 blockade in urothelial cancer. Overall study context: Analyzed time points were 3 weeks (second dose) and 6 weeks after therapy began.

Into every PCR, synthetic TCR analog templates were spiked. Data came from immunoSEQ multiplex PCR; TCRdb stores just in-frame clones and leaves some out. Of about 76,000 clones listed, 75% to 95% are singletons. This CDR3 region has 15 residues. Germline V gene sequence: CDR1 MNHNS, CDR2 SASEGT. Trimming cost V 6 bases and J 5 bases, with 17 bases left between them. The time point was: peripheral blood 6 weeks after treatment start. The sample in question was PBMCs, obtained around atezolizumab (anti-PD-L1) treatment. The V gene is TRBV6-1, the J gene TRBJ1-5, with D tentatively TRBD1 (6 bases). The sequence derives from a woman older than 75 with urothelial cancer. CDR3 protein: CASSPLGGRDQPQHF. The CDR3 DNA is TGTGCCAGCAGCCCCCTGGGGGGGCGCGATCAGCCCCAGCATTTT.